This entry lists 9 T cell receptor beta chains sequenced from one sample in a study of long-term antiretroviral therapy in people with HIV. An immunoSEQ assay, version v3.0, was performed at survey level. Assay used: immunoSEQ multiplex PCR; TCRdb lists only in-frame clones, some missing. Of 24,000 or so clones in the sample, 80% to 85% were seen once. The sample was unsorted PBMCs, taken about 4.1 years after starting antiretroviral therapy. The receptors shown here come from a man aged 30-40 years with HIV.

The rearrangement links TRBV18 to TRBJ2-2, with D possibly TRBD2 on 5 matching bases. Trimming removed 5 bases at V and 2 bases at J, with 9 bases between. CDR1 and CDR2 from the germline V gene are KGHSH and LQKENI. The CDR3 covers 14 residues. CDR3 residues: CASSGGFNTGELFF. CDR3 bases: TGTGCCAGCTCAGGCGGGTTTAACACCGGGGAGCTGTTTTTT.

The CDR3 here is CASSSTSYNEQFF. The CDR3, as DNA: TGTGCCAGCAGCTCCACTAGCTACAATGAGCAGTTCTTC. This chain links TRBV7-2 with TRBJ2-1; maybe TRBD2 (5 bases). Trimming pared 4 bases from V and 3 bases from J, leaving 7 bases between. The CDR3 is made up of 13 amino acids. Germline V gene data show CDR1 as SGHTA and CDR2 as FQGNSA.

The chain links TRBV7-3 to TRBJ2-5; 9 bases map to TRBD1. Germline V gene sequence: CDR1 SGHTA, CDR2 FQGTGA. The CDR3 totals 15 residues. The junction had 4 bases not matched to a gene; V was cut back by 1 base and J by 4 bases. The CDR3 loop reads CASSLSTGGIETQYF. CDR3 nucleotides: TGTGCCAGCAGCTTAAGCACAGGGGGCATAGAGACCCAGTACTTC.

V and J are TRBV18 and TRBJ2-3, with 7 bases lining up with TRBD1. Germline lookup yields CDR1 KGHSH and CDR2 LQKENI. The CDR3 has 17 amino acids. Trimming took 6 bases from V and 0 from J; bases not matched to a gene: 12. CDR3 coding DNA: TGTGCCAGCTCGCGTACTACGACAGGGATTAGCACAGATACGCAGTATTTT. Protein: CASSRTTTGISTDTQYF.

The chain is built from TRBV30 and TRBJ2-7; TRBD1 might be the D (5 bases). V was clipped by 0 bases and J by 6 bases, with 15 bases between them. The germline CDR1 and CDR2 sequences are GTSNPN and SVGIG (reference sequence). The CDR3 runs to 14 residues. DNA for the CDR3: TGTGCCTGGAGTGTTCGGCAGGGTCCCTCCGAGCAGTACTTC. The encoded protein is CAWSVRQGPSEQYF.

This CDR3 reads CATSRDFSGGEKLFF. Here the CDR3 DNA reads TGTGCCACCAGCAGAGATTTTTCAGGTGGAGAAAAACTGTTTTTT. The J gene is TRBJ1-4, the V gene TRBV15; D is undetermined. The V gene lost 0 bases and the J gene lost 8 bases, with 13 bases spanning the gap. Germline V gene sequence: CDR1 LNHNV, CDR2 YYDKDF (reference sequence). The CDR3 sequence is 15 residues long.

The CDR3 is CASSLWLNDEQFF. CDR3 DNA: TGCGCCAGCAGCTTGTGGCTTAACGATGAGCAGTTCTTC. The chain links TRBV5-1 to TRBJ2-1; D is unresolved. V was cut by 1 base and J by 8 bases, with 10 bases left in between. The CDR3 totals 13 residues. Germline V gene sequence: CDR1 SGHRS, CDR2 YFSETQ.

This clone was seen more than once but under ten times. The chain links TRBV4-2 to TRBJ1-2; 7 bases map to TRBD1. Unmatched junction bases numbered 5, after V lost 0 bases and J lost 4 bases. CDR3 length: 15 residues. CDR1 LGHNA and CDR2 YNFKEQ come from the germline V gene. CDR3 loop: CASSQEDGTAYGYTF. The CDR3 nucleotides read TGTGCCAGCAGCCAAGAGGACGGGACAGCCTATGGCTACACCTTC.

A remark on this clone: One end of the junction does not line up with germline, which may come from a read error. In the same sample, other DNA sequences code for this CDR3. The chain couples TRBV18 to TRBJ1-6; D is uncertain. The CDR3 is 15 amino acids. Germline V gives CDR1 KGHSH, CDR2 LQKENI. DNA for the CDR3: TGTGCCAGCTCACCATACGGGATAGATAATTCACCCCTCCACTTC. It specifies CASSPYGIDNSPLHF.